Each of the 31 T cell receptor beta chains below was sequenced from the same sample in a study of cytomegalovirus exposure and HLA in healthy donors (dated by TCRdb to 2015 to 2018). The library was generated by the immunoSEQ multiplex PCR assay. For the multiplex PCR, a mixture combining 60 forward primers for TCR Vbeta segments and 13 reverse primers for TCR Jbeta segments was used. TCRdb limited this immuneACCESS table to in-frame rearrangements with V and J called. A share of clones is missing; checked studies link under half to unresolved V genes, and the rest is unexplained. The sample contains around 64,000 clones, roughly two thirds of them found a single time. The ten largest make up 3% of the sample. The sequencing sample was made of PBMCs. The receptors come from a woman in her forties or fifties in good health and CMV-seronegative.

In regard to this clone: Other DNA variants within this sample encode the same CDR3. The CDR3 DNA reads TGTGCCAGCAGTCCCGGGGGGAATCAGCCCCAGCATTTT. Translation gives CASSPGGNQPQHF. The rearrangement joins TRBV27 to TRBJ1-5; D is possibly TRBD1 (5 bases). CDR3 length: 13 residues. CDR1 and CDR2 from the germline V gene are MNHEY and SMNVEV (reference sequence). V was shortened by 5 bases and J by 4 bases, with 9 bases between the two germline ends.

The chain links TRBV6-5 to TRBJ1-2, with 8 bases identical to TRBD1. After removal of 5 bases from V and 9 bases from J, the junction contained 2 bases not matched to a gene. CDR3 size: 11 residues. Germline V CDR1 and CDR2: MNHEY, SVGAGI. DNA of the CDR3: TGTGCCAGCAGTGACAGGGGCCGCTACACCTTC. This translates into CASSDRGRYTF.

V usage is TRBV4-2 and J usage is TRBJ1-3; 8 nucleotides line up with TRBD1. The ends lost 2 bases at V and 2 bases at J; junction bases unmatched: 5. This CDR3 contains 16 residues. CDR1 and CDR2 from the germline V gene are LGHNA and YNFKEQ. The CDR3 spells CASSQLAGGAGNTIYF. For the CDR3, the DNA is TGTGCCAGCAGCCAACTGGCAGGGGGCGCTGGAAACACCATATATTTT.

The rearrangement uses TRBV19 and TRBJ1-2; 10 positions match TRBD1. The V and J ends lost 5 bases and 4 bases, in that order; junction bases with no gene match: 7. The CDR3 spans 15 residues. From germline, CDR1 is LNHDA and CDR2 SQIVND (reference sequence). The CDR3 DNA reads TGTGCCAGTAGTGTTAGCCGGGACAGGGGCTATGGCTACACCTTC. Amino acids: CASSVSRDRGYGYTF. Drawing the rest from reference TRBV19 and TRBJ1-2, the complete variable domain is DGGITQSPKYLFRKEGQNVTLSCEQNLNHDAMYWYRQDPGQGLRLIYYSQIVNDFQKGDIAEGYSVSREKKESFPLTVTSAQKNPTAFYLCASSVSRDRGYGYTFGSGTRLTVV.

V usage is TRBV9 and J usage is TRBJ2-7; tentative D call: TRBD2 (6 bases). The CDR3 has 18 residues. Trimming shortened V by 0 bases and J by 4 bases, and 23 bases separated the two germline ends. Germline loops: CDR1 SGDLS, CDR2 YYNGEE. The CDR3 region has the DNA TGTGCCAGCAGCGTAGCTCCGGCAGTTGGTGGGACTTGGTACGAGCAGTACTTC. Protein: CASSVAPAVGGTWYEQYF.

The chain carries TRBV7-9 and TRBJ2-1; 8 positions match TRBD2. Germline CDR1 reads SEHNR; CDR2 reads FQNEAQ (reference sequence). The CDR3 runs to 16 residues. Trimming cost V 1 base and J 6 bases; bases outside gene matches: 8. CDR3: CASSLGAGEWGNEQFF. As DNA, the CDR3 is TGTGCCAGCAGCTTAGGAGCGGGAGAATGGGGCAATGAGCAGTTCTTC.

The chain couples TRBV2 to TRBJ2-7; a possible D gene is TRBD2 (6 bases). Trimming stripped 11 bases from V and 4 bases from J, with 18 bases between. CDR3 length: 13 amino acids. CDR1 is SNHLY and CDR2 is FYNNEI in the germline V gene. CDR3 nucleotide sequence: TGTGCCGGCCATAGCGGAAGGGCTTACGAGCAGTACTTC. Residues: CAGHSGRAYEQYF.

This clone is a singleton in its sample. V is TRBV18 and J is TRBJ2-2; D not resolved. V lost 4 bases to trimming and J lost 4 bases, with 10 bases between them. Germline CDR1 and CDR2: KGHSH and LQKENI. The CDR3 length is 14 residues. In nucleotides, the CDR3 is TGTGCCAGCTCACTAGCTCGAACCACCGGGGAGCTGTTTTTT. Encoded protein: CASSLARTTGELFF. Full variable domain (rest looked up from reference TRBV18 and TRBJ2-2): NAGVMQNPRHLVRRRGQEARLRCSPMKGHSHVYWYRQLPEEGLKFMVYLQKENIIDESGMPKERFSAEFPKEGPSILRIQQVVRGDSAAYFCASSLARTTGELFFGEGSRLTVL.

This clone was counted between two and nine times. The V call is TRBV28, the J call TRBJ1-4; 9 nucleotides agree with TRBD1. The trim removed 6 bases at V and 11 bases at J, leaving 10 bases unmatched. Germline V gene sequence: CDR1 MDHEN, CDR2 SYDVKM. The CDR3 covers 14 residues. CDR3: CASSLGTGLSKLFF. Here the CDR3 DNA reads TGTGCCAGCAGCTTGGGGACAGGGTTGAGTAAACTGTTTTTT.

The genes are TRBV4-2 and TRBJ1-1, with D unclear. V lost 1 base, J lost 1 base, and 7 bases lay in between. Germline V lookup: CDR1 LGHNA, CDR2 YNFKEQ. The CDR3 covers 14 residues. The CDR3: CASSQAQRNTEAFF. CDR3 sequence (DNA): TGTGCCAGCAGCCAAGCACAGAGGAACACTGAAGCTTTCTTT.

This clone has just a few counts. The chain recombines TRBV28 with TRBJ1-5; TRBD1 might be the D (6 bases). Trimming removed 5 bases at V and 2 bases at J, with 13 bases between. This CDR3 comprises 15 residues. The germline V gene encodes CDR1 MDHEN and CDR2 SYDVKM. CDR3 in amino acids: CASSGTNRGNQPQHF. The CDR3 DNA reads as TGTGCCAGCAGTGGAACGAACAGGGGCAATCAGCCCCAGCATTTT.

The rearrangement links TRBV4-3 to TRBJ1-1; 10 positions agree with TRBD1. The CDR3 has 16 amino acids. With V trimmed by 0 bases and J by 10 bases, 11 bases remained unmatched. Germline V CDR1 and CDR2: LGHNA, YSLEER. Written as DNA, the CDR3 is TGCGCCAGCAGCCAAGATACGGGACAGGGGTTTGGTACAGCTTTCTTT. Translating it yields CASSQDTGQGFGTAFF.

The CDR3 coding sequence is TGTGCCAGCAGCCCATCCTTAACAGGGTTGGGCTACACCTTC. It translates to CASSPSLTGLGYTF. The chain joins TRBV7-3 to TRBJ1-2; maybe TRBD1 (6 bases). The CDR3 has 14 residues. Germline assignment: CDR1 SGHTA and CDR2 FQGTGA. V was pared by 5 bases and J by 8 bases, with 18 bases between.

This clone has only one observation. The rearrangement links TRBV6-6 to TRBJ1-2, with a weak D call TRBD1 (6 bases). CDR1 and CDR2 (germline): MNHNY, SVGAGI (reference sequence). This CDR3 has 15 amino acids. V lost 7 bases and J 4 bases, leaving 19 bases between the germline ends. CDR3 sequence: CASKDTGIGGYGYTF. CDR3 nucleotides: TGTGCCAGCAAAGACACAGGGATAGGAGGCTATGGCTACACCTTC.

This chain uses TRBV25-1 with TRBJ2-1, with 7 bases matching TRBD1. There are 15 residues in the CDR3. Trimming at V came to 4 bases and at J to 2 bases, leaving 5 bases not matched to a gene. In germline, CDR1 is MGHDK, CDR2 SYGVNS. The CDR3 coding sequence is TGTGCCAGCAGTGTAGGGACAGCCACCTACAATGAGCAGTTCTTC. This gives the protein CASSVGTATYNEQFF.

V usage is TRBV21-1 and J usage is TRBJ2-5; the D call of TRBD2 is as the table states it, not checked on the DNA. TRBV21-1 is a pseudogene. The CDR3 loop spans 16 amino acids. The CDR3, as DNA: TGTGCCAGCAGCAAAGTGGGGACTAGCGAGCAAGAGACCCAGTACTTC. Residues: CASSKVGTSEQETQYF.

The CDR3 reads CSAIRGYEQFF. Written as DNA, the CDR3 is TGCAGTGCTATCAGGGGCTATGAGCAGTTCTTC. The chain recombines TRBV20-1 with TRBJ2-1; the D gene is possibly TRBD1 (6 bases). CDR1 and CDR2 (germline): DFQATT, SNEGSKA (reference sequence). The CDR3 is 11 amino acids. Trimming shortened V by 4 bases and J by 8 bases, and 9 bases separated the two germline ends.

The chain is built from TRBV27 and TRBJ2-7; a possible D gene is TRBD1 (5 bases). From germline, CDR1 is MNHEY and CDR2 SMNVEV (reference sequence). V was shortened by 2 bases and J by 2 bases, with 13 bases between the two germline ends. The length of the CDR3 is 15 residues. The CDR3 here is CASSLRQSIPYEQYF. As DNA, the CDR3 is TGTGCCAGCAGTTTAAGACAGTCTATTCCCTACGAGCAGTACTTC.

The chain joins TRBV5-1 to TRBJ2-5; 8 nucleotides agree with TRBD2. Germline CDR1 reads SGHRS; CDR2 reads YFSETQ. The ends lost 0 bases at V and 0 bases at J; junction bases unmatched: 4. CDR3 length: 16 amino acids. The CDR3 DNA sequence: TGCGCCAGCAGCTTGGGAGTAGCGGGGTACCAAGAGACCCAGTACTTC. It encodes CASSLGVAGYQETQYF. Full variable domain (outside the CDR3, taken from reference TRBV5-1 and TRBJ2-5): KAGVTQTPRYLIKTRGQQVTLSCSPISGHRSVSWYQQTPGQGLQFLFEYFSETQRNKGNFPGRFSGRQFSNSRSEMNVSTLELGDSALYLCASSLGVAGYQETQYFGPGTRLLVL.

V usage is TRBV11-3 and J usage is TRBJ1-1, with no clear D. Per germline, CDR1 SGHNT and CDR2 YENEEA. Trimming shortened V by 4 bases and J by 4 bases, and 10 bases separated the two germline ends. The CDR3 extends over 13 amino acids. The CDR3 here is CASSSPRGTEAFF. In nucleotides, the CDR3 is TGTGCCAGCAGCTCCCCACGGGGCACTGAAGCTTTCTTT. The full variable domain, with the rest looked up from reference TRBV11-3 and TRBJ1-1, is EAGVVQSPRYKIIEKKQPVAFWCNPISGHNTLYWYLQNLGQGPELLIRYENEEAVDDSQLPKDRFSAERLKGVDSTLKIQPAELGDSAVYLCASSSPRGTEAFFGQGTRLTVV.

The chain employs TRBV28 and TRBJ2-5; weak D call: TRBD2 (5 bases). From germline, CDR1 is MDHEN and CDR2 SYDVKM. This CDR3 has 14 residues. V dropped 6 bases and J dropped 5 bases, with 16 bases sitting between them. The CDR3 nucleotides are TGTGCCAGCAGGCTCGGATACCCGGGGGAGACCCAGTACTTC. It is translated as CASRLGYPGETQYF. Supplemented by reference TRBV28 and TRBJ2-5, the full variable domain reads DVKVTQSSRYLVKRTGEKVFLECVQDMDHENMFWYRQDPGLGLRLIYFSYDVKMKEKGDIPEGYSVSREKKERFSLILESASTNQTSMYLCASRLGYPGETQYFGPGTRLLVL.

This clone came up a few times. The V and J genes are TRBV28 and TRBJ1-1; TRBD1 matches at 8 bases. Germline-derived CDR1 and CDR2 are MDHEN and SYDVKM. CDR3 length: 16 amino acids. The J segment lost 1 base and the V segment lost 1 base, leaving 5 bases of the junction unmatched. CDR3 in DNA: TGTGCCAGCAGTTTATCAGGGGGCGCCGGGAACACTGAAGCTTTCTTT. It is translated as CASSLSGGAGNTEAFF.

V and J are TRBV5-1 and TRBJ2-5, with D uncertain. The V gene's germline CDR1 is SGHRS and CDR2 YFSETQ. CDR3 length: 13 residues. V was shortened by 4 bases and J by 2 bases, with 9 bases between the two germline ends. CDR3 amino acids: CASSEVAQETQYF. The DNA of the CDR3 is TGCGCCAGCAGCGAGGTGGCGCAAGAGACCCAGTACTTC.

V gene TRBV4-3 combines with J gene TRBJ1-4, with D unresolved. Germline CDR1 and CDR2: LGHNA and YSLEER. The CDR3 spans 15 residues. Trimming stripped 0 bases from V and 3 bases from J, with 8 bases between. The CDR3 DNA sequence: TGCGCCAGCAGCCAAGATTGGGCAGCTAATGAAAAACTGTTTTTT. Translating gives CASSQDWAANEKLFF.

This chain links TRBV4-3 with TRBJ2-1, with 13 bases aligning to TRBD2. CDR1 is LGHNA, CDR2 YSLEER, per germline. Trimming at V came to 2 bases and at J to 6 bases, leaving 4 bases not matched to a gene. The length of the CDR3 is 16 residues. CDR3 coding DNA: TGCGCCAGCAGCCAACCTGGACTAGCGGGAGCCAATGAGCAGTTCTTC. Its translation: CASSQPGLAGANEQFF.

The chain recombines TRBV18 with TRBJ1-2; the match to TRBD1 covers 9 bases. J lost 7 bases, V lost 3 bases, and 6 bases had no gene match. The CDR3 loop spans 14 amino acids. Germline V gene lookup returns CDR1 KGHSH and CDR2 LQKENI. In DNA form, the CDR3 reads TGTGCCAGCTCACCGAGGACAGGGGTTAGTGGCTACACCTTC. This codes for CASSPRTGVSGYTF.

This clone occurred once. The V and J genes are TRBV6-5 and TRBJ2-5, with 7 positions matching TRBD2. Germline CDR1 and CDR2: MNHEY and SVGAGI. The V and J ends lost 8 bases and 4 bases, in that order; junction bases with no gene match: 4. The CDR3 contains 12 residues. DNA for the CDR3: TGTGCCAGCCTAGCTAGCGGAGAGACCCAGTACTTC. Its protein product is CASLASGETQYF.

This rearrangement joins TRBV19 to TRBJ1-5; perhaps TRBD1 as D (6 bases). This CDR3 is built from 14 residues. V lost 5 bases and J 2 bases, leaving 10 bases between the germline ends. CDR1 LNHDA and CDR2 SQIVND come from the germline V gene (reference sequence). The CDR3 sequence is CASSPWTGNQPQHF. As DNA, the CDR3 is TGTGCCAGTAGTCCCTGGACAGGCAATCAGCCCCAGCATTTT.

V and J are TRBV29-1 and TRBJ1-1, with D tentatively TRBD1 (5 bases). V was cut by 1 base and J by 3 bases, with 9 bases left in between. This CDR3 is 13 amino acids long. The germline V gene encodes CDR1 SQVTM and CDR2 ANQGSEA. The CDR3 coding sequence is TGCAGCGTTGAAGGACAGCTCTACACTGAAGCTTTCTTT. It is translated as CSVEGQLYTEAFF.

The J gene is TRBJ1-2, the V gene TRBV19; unclear D gene. Trimming shortened V by 3 bases and J by 8 bases, and 13 bases separated the two germline ends. The CDR3 consists of 13 residues. Germline CDR1 reads LNHDA; CDR2 reads SQIVND (reference sequence). CDR3 region: CASSMRPAHGYTF. CDR3 nucleotide sequence: TGTGCCAGTAGTATGCGCCCCGCCCACGGCTACACCTTC. Full variable domain (missing parts from reference TRBV19 and TRBJ1-2): DGGITQSPKYLFRKEGQNVTLSCEQNLNHDAMYWYRQDPGQGLRLIYYSQIVNDFQKGDIAEGYSVSREKKESFPLTVTSAQKNPTAFYLCASSMRPAHGYTFGSGTRLTVV.

The genes are TRBV18 and TRBJ1-2; D possibly corresponds to TRBD1 (5 bases). Trimming took off 3 bases at V and 4 bases at J, with 21 bases between the two ends. The germline V gene has CDR1 KGHSH and CDR2 LQKENI. The CDR3 sequence is 17 residues long. In nucleotides, the CDR3 is TGTGCCAGCTCACCGGGGCAGGGTCCGACGGTTAGCTATGGCTACACCTTC. This encodes CASSPGQGPTVSYGYTF. Drawing the rest from reference TRBV18 and TRBJ1-2, the complete variable domain is NAGVMQNPRHLVRRRGQEARLRCSPMKGHSHVYWYRQLPEEGLKFMVYLQKENIIDESGMPKERFSAEFPKEGPSILRIQQVVRGDSAAYFCASSPGQGPTVSYGYTFGSGTRLTVV.